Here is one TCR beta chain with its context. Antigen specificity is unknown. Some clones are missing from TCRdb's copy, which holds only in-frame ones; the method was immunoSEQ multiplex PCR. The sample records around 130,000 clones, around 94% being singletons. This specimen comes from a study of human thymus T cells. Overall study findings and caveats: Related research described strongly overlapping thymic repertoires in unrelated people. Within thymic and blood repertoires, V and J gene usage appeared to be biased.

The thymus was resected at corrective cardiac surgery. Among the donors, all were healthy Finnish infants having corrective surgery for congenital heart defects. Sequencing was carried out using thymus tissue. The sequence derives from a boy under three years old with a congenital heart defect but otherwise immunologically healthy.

The CDR3 sequence: CASSQDLRRVPSGEAKNIQYF. In nucleotides, the CDR3 is TGCGCCAGCAGCCAAGATCTGAGAAGGGTACCCAGCGGGGAAGCCAAAAACATTCAGTACTTC. V and J are TRBV4-1 and TRBJ2-4; 7 bases are a match to TRBD2. After removal of 0 bases from V and 0 bases from J, the junction contained 17 bases not matched to a gene. Germline V gene data show CDR1 as MGHRA and CDR2 as YSYEKL. CDR3 size: 21 residues.